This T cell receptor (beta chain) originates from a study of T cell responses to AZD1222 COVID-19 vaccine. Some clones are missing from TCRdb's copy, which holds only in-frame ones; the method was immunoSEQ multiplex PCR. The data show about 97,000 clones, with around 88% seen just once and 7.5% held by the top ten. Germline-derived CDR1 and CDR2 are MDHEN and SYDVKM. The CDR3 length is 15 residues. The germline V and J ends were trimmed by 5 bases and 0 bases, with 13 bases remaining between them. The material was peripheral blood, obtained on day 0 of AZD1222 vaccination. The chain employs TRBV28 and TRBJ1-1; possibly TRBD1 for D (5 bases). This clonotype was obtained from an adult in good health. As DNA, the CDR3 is TGTGCCAGCAGTCCGCCGACAGCCATGAACACTGAAGCTTTCTTT. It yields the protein CASSPPTAMNTEAFF. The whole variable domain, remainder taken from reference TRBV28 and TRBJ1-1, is DVKVTQSSRYLVKRTGEKVFLECVQDMDHENMFWYRQDPGLGLRLIYFSYDVKMKEKGDIPEGYSVSREKKERFSLILESASTNQTSMYLCASSPPTAMNTEAFFGQGTRLTVV.